The 7 T cell receptor beta chains below were found in one sample sequenced in a study of blood T cell repertoires in COVID-19. Clones were read by immunoSEQ multiplex PCR, and TCRdb kept only the in-frame ones, dropping some. This table holds hundreds of thousands of clones, 85% to 90% found once. The sequenced sample was peripheral blood. These receptors originate from a woman in her 70s with COVID-19, enrolled during active disease.

The chain carries TRBV27 and TRBJ1-2; weak D call: TRBD1 (5 bases). V lost 4 bases and J lost 1, with 25 bases in between. The CDR3 is 19 residues long. Germline values: CDR1 MNHEY, CDR2 SMNVEV (reference sequence). CDR3 bases: TGTGCCAGCAGTTCCAACTACCGCAGGGATTCGGCCGATAACTATGGCTACACCTTC. It specifies CASSSNYRRDSADNYGYTF.

The rearrangement joins TRBV3-1 (or the pseudogene TRBV3-2) to TRBJ1-3, with D uncertain. V lost 0 bases and J lost 0, with 12 bases in between. The CDR3 spans 17 residues. Germline V lookup: CDR1 LGHDT, CDR2 YNNKEL (reference sequence). Here the CDR3 reads CASSQEGRVSSGNTIYF. The CDR3 bases are TGTGCCAGCAGCCAAGAAGGGAGAGTGAGCTCTGGAAACACCATATATTTT.

This sequence joins TRBV30 and TRBJ2-1, with TRBD2 matching 7 bases. CDR3 length equals 15 residues. V shed 2 bases, J shed 0 bases, and the junction held 4 bases outside the gene matches. Germline CDR1 GTSNPN, CDR2 SVGIG (reference sequence). The CDR3 is CAWSKSGDSYNEQFF. CDR3 DNA: TGTGCCTGGAGTAAAAGCGGGGACTCCTACAATGAGCAGTTCTTC.

The genes are TRBV28 and TRBJ2-3; D is ambiguous. V lost 2 bases, J lost 6 bases, and 6 bases lay in between. Germline CDR1 and CDR2: MDHEN and SYDVKM. CDR3 length: 12 residues. CDR3 bases: TGTGCCAGCAGTTTAGTAGCCGATACGCAGTATTTT. This gives the protein CASSLVADTQYF.

The gene calls are TRBV6-7 and TRBJ2-1; D may be TRBD1 (5 bases). TRBV6-7 has ORF status, its function being uncertain. Trimming cost V 10 bases and J 9 bases, with 13 bases left between them. The CDR3 spans 11 residues. CDR3 in amino acids: CATTRAAEQFF. The CDR3 nucleotides read TGTGCCACAACCAGGGCGGCTGAGCAGTTCTTC.

This clone was counted a single time. The chain combines TRBV7-9 with TRBJ1-2; 10 bases align to TRBD1. The CDR3 spans 14 residues. V trimming: 5 bases; J trimming: 6 bases; junction bases outside the gene matches: 6. Germline loops: CDR1 SEHNR, CDR2 FQNEAQ (reference sequence). Here the CDR3 reads CASSRTGGLDGYTF. The CDR3 bases are TGTGCCAGCAGCCGGACAGGGGGGTTGGATGGCTACACCTTC. Filled out from reference TRBV7-9 and TRBJ1-2, the complete variable domain reads DTGVSQNPRHKITKRGQNVTFRCDPISEHNRLYWYRQTLGQGPEFLTYFQNEAQLEKSRLLSDRFSAERPKGSFSTLEIQRTEQGDSAMYLCASSRTGGLDGYTFGSGTRLTVV.

A remark on this clone: The identical CDR3 is also encoded by other nucleotide sequences in the sample. The chain is built from TRBV6-5 and TRBJ1-5; D is undetermined. This CDR3 spans 13 amino acids. Germline values: CDR1 MNHEY, CDR2 SVGAGI. Trimming removed 6 bases at V and 0 bases at J, with 6 bases between. CDR3 nucleotides: TGTGCCAGCAGCCGAGATAGCAATCAGCCCCAGCATTTT. This sequence encodes CASSRDSNQPQHF.